Below, 27 T cell receptor beta chains from the same sample are listed, as sequenced in a study of prognosis after radiotherapy for stage I lung cancer. Two-round multiplex PCR on genomic DNA was the method by which TCR beta CDR3 was amplified. Primers specific to each TRBV and TRBJ gene were used in first-round PCR. TCRdb reprocessed the multiplex PCR reads via MiXCR and lists one record per CDR3 protein. The profile shows roughly 11,000 distinct CDR3 sequences, 54% of them singletons. Sequencing was performed on PBMCs, taken before or after stereotactic body radiation therapy (not recorded which). The receptors shown here come from a donor aged 50 or older with non-small cell lung cancer.

The chain uses TRBV12-3 or TRBV12-4 and TRBJ2-3; 8 bases match TRBD2. V dropped 5 bases and J dropped 4; count of bases not matched to a gene: 8. CDR3 size: 15 residues. The CDR3 DNA is TGTGCCAGCAGTCGAAGAAGCGGGAGCGCAGATACGCAGTATTTT. It is translated as CASSRRSGSADTQYF.

The rearrangement joins TRBV4-1 to TRBJ1-6, with D hard to call. CDR3 size: 18 residues. Between the trimmed V and J ends, which lost 1 base and 9 bases, there was a span of 22 bases. Germline V gene lookup returns CDR1 MGHRA and CDR2 YSYEKL. The CDR3 loop reads CASSQAPRAVASSSPLHF. DNA for the CDR3: TGCGCCAGCAGCCAAGCCCCCCGGGCAGTCGCATCTTCTTCACCCCTCCACTTT.

This clonotype was observed a single time. The J gene is TRBJ2-3, the V gene TRBV24-1; 14 bases agree with TRBD2. V trimming: 3 bases; J trimming: 5 bases; junction bases outside the gene matches: 6. Germline V gene lookup returns CDR1 KGHDR and CDR2 SFDVKD. The CDR3 totals 17 residues. For the CDR3, the DNA is TGTGCCACCAGTGATCCCGGGACTAGCGGGAGTGGAGATACGCAGTATTTT. Its translation: CATSDPGTSGSGDTQYF.

This chain links TRBV11-2 with TRBJ2-1; the D gene is possibly TRBD2 (6 bases). Looked up from germline, CDR1 is SGHAT and CDR2 is FQNNGV. Trimming pared 7 bases from V and 7 bases from J, leaving 17 bases between. The CDR3 has 14 residues. Written as DNA, the CDR3 is TGTGCCAGCACCACCTGGGGGGAAGGTAATGAGCAGTTCTTC. Translation gives CASTTWGEGNEQFF.

This clonotype ranks as medium-sized. J is TRBJ2-1 and V is TRBV27, with D possibly called TRBD1 or TRBD2 (5 bases each). Trimming cost V 6 bases and J 4 bases, with 16 bases left between them. Germline CDR1 is MNHEY and CDR2 is SMNVEV (reference sequence). There are 15 residues in the CDR3. DNA for the CDR3: TGTGCCAGCAGATCAACCGGGACGGGGTACAATGAGCAGTTCTTC. This encodes CASRSTGTGYNEQFF.

On this clonotype itself: A junction end diverges from the germline sequence, so it may reflect a read error. The chain combines TRBV6-1 with TRBJ1-1; no clear D. CDR3 size: 13 residues. Looked up from germline, CDR1 is MNHNS and CDR2 is SASEGT. The CDR3 DNA follows: TGTCCCAGCAGTCCCATGGGCGGATCCGAAGCTTTCTTT. It translates to CPSSPMGGSEAFF.

This clonotype is a singleton in its sample. The chain is built from TRBV3-1 and TRBJ1-2, with TRBD1 identical over 10 bases. The germline V gene encodes CDR1 LGHDT and CDR2 YNNKEL (reference sequence). This CDR3 is 16 amino acids long. The V gene end was trimmed by 4 bases and the J gene end by 6 bases; junction bases not matched to a gene: 11. CDR3 coding DNA: TGTGCCAGCAGCCTCCGGCCTGCGGACAGGGGGGATGGCTACACCTTC. Translation: CASSLRPADRGDGYTF.

This clonotype is termed medium-sized (0.01 to 0.1%). CDR3 nucleotides: TGTGCCAGCAACCCGGGACTAGGCTCAGATACGCAGTATTTT. Protein product: CASNPGLGSDTQYF. The chain joins TRBV11-3 to TRBJ2-3, with 8 bases aligning to TRBD2. J was trimmed by 4 bases and V by 7 bases; bases with no gene match: 7. CDR3 length: 14 residues. Germline CDR1 is SGHNT and CDR2 is YENEEA.

This clonotype ranks as medium-sized. Here the CDR3 reads CASSQAIDRMSPLHF. DNA for the CDR3: TGTGCCAGCAGCCAAGCCATAGACAGGATGTCACCCCTCCACTTT. This chain joins TRBV14 and TRBJ1-6; a weak D match, TRBD1 (6 bases). Per germline, CDR1 SGHDN and CDR2 FVKESK. The CDR3 is 15 amino acids. The germline V and J ends were trimmed by 1 base and 10 bases, with 14 bases remaining between them.

Concerning this clonotype: A much bigger clone sits one base away, suggesting this may be a read error. The genes are TRBV9 and TRBJ1-2; no definite D call. Trimming cost V 3 bases and J 7 bases, with 13 bases left between them. Germline V lookup: CDR1 SGDLS, CDR2 YYNGEE. The CDR3 contains 13 residues. The CDR3 spells CASSAGGSCGYTF. CDR3 DNA: TGTGCCAGCAGCGCGGGAGGTTCGTGTGGCTACACCTTC.

This chain joins TRBV11-3 and TRBJ2-1; TRBD2 aligns across 10 bases. CDR3 length: 15 residues. Per germline, CDR1 SGHNT and CDR2 YENEEA. V shed 5 bases and J 4 bases; nucleotides not matched to a gene: 5. The CDR3 DNA reads TGTGCCAGCAGCCAGGGGACTAGCGCTTACAATGAGCAGTTCTTC. Protein: CASSQGTSAYNEQFF.

Comment on this clonotype: A far larger clone is a single base away, which makes a read error likely. The gene calls are TRBV6-9 and TRBJ2-5; D gene unclear. The germline gives CDR1 MNHGY, CDR2 SVAAGI. The CDR3 loop spans 14 amino acids. The CDR3: CASSYRSDQDTQYF. The CDR3 region has the DNA TGTGCCAGCAGTTACAGGTCAGACCAAGATACCCAGTACTTC.

V gene TRBV11-2 combines with J gene TRBJ1-4; D gene unclear. Per the germline V gene, CDR1 is SGHAT and CDR2 is FQNNGV. Trimming pared 5 bases from V and 5 bases from J, leaving 18 bases between. The CDR3 runs to 16 residues. CDR3 DNA: TGTGCCAGCAGCCACCCGTGGTCGGGGTTGAATGAAAAACTGTTTTTT. Translating gives CASSHPWSGLNEKLFF.

This clonotype was counted many times. V usage is TRBV7-2 and J usage is TRBJ1-2; 7 bases fit TRBD1. Germline lookup yields CDR1 SGHTA and CDR2 FQGNSA. The CDR3 has 14 amino acids. Trimming cost V 3 bases and J 7 bases; bases outside gene matches: 8. The CDR3 loop reads CASSFRGGDGGYTF. The CDR3 nucleotides are TGTGCCAGCAGCTTCCGAGGGGGCGATGGTGGCTACACCTTC.

The chain recombines TRBV12-3 or TRBV12-4 with TRBJ1-1; D ambiguous. V was cut by 3 bases and J by 11 bases, with 13 bases left in between. This CDR3 is built from 12 residues. CDR3 nucleotide sequence: TGTGCCAGCAGTTTTCTATGGACCATGGCTTTCTTT. Its protein is CASSFLWTMAFF.

V gene TRBV2 combines with J gene TRBJ2-1; TRBD2 is a possible D gene (6 bases). Germline V CDR1 and CDR2: SNHLY, FYNNEI. The CDR3 is made up of 16 amino acids. V was cut by 3 bases and J by 0 bases, with 12 bases left in between. CDR3 DNA: TGTGCCAGCAGTGAGGGAGGTTCCCTCTCCTACAATGAGCAGTTCTTC. This translates into CASSEGGSLSYNEQFF.

The rearrangement uses TRBV5-8 and TRBJ1-1, with D possibly being TRBD1 (5 bases). This CDR3 contains 15 residues. Trimming shortened V by 2 bases and J by 0 bases, and 11 bases separated the two germline ends. CDR1 is SGHTS, CDR2 YDEGEE, per germline. The DNA for the CDR3 is TGTGCCAGCAGCTTACAGGTACTCATGAACACTGAAGCTTTCTTT. Protein: CASSLQVLMNTEAFF. Variable domain in full (rest from reference TRBV5-8 and TRBJ1-1): EAGVTQSPTHLIKTRGQQATLRCSPISGHTSVYWYQQALGLGLQFLLWYDEGEERNRGNFPPRFSGRQFPNYSSELNVNALELEDSALYLCASSLQVLMNTEAFFGQGTRLTVV.

This clonotype qualifies as medium-sized. The chain couples TRBV20-1 to TRBJ2-3, with 7 bases identical to TRBD2. The germline V gene has CDR1 DFQATT and CDR2 SNEGSKA (reference sequence). This CDR3 has 12 residues. The CDR3 sequence: CSAQAGTTTQYF. CDR3 sequence (DNA): TGCAGCGCGCAAGCCGGGACTACTACGCAGTATTTT.

The V gene is TRBV27, the J gene TRBJ2-1, with D perhaps assigned TRBD1 or TRBD2 (5 bases each). This CDR3 region has 15 residues. The germline V gene has CDR1 MNHEY and CDR2 SMNVEV (reference sequence). Deletions cut 5 bases from V and 5 bases from J, with 16 bases between. The CDR3 DNA follows: TGTGCCAGCAGTCCTTTTGGGGGAGTCCACAATGAGCAGTTCTTC. Residues: CASSPFGGVHNEQFF.

This clonotype counts as medium-sized. This chain uses TRBV27 with TRBJ2-2; 15 nucleotides align to TRBD2. V lost 2 bases, J lost 4 bases, and 5 bases stayed unmatched. The CDR3 is made up of 18 amino acids. The germline CDR1 and CDR2 sequences are MNHEY and SMNVEV (reference sequence). CDR3 region: CASSLRGTSGRFTGELFF. CDR3 DNA sequence: TGTGCCAGCAGTTTAAGAGGGACTAGCGGGAGGTTCACCGGGGAGCTGTTTTTT.

This clonotype ranks as medium-sized. The chain recombines TRBV6-2 or TRBV6-3 with TRBJ1-2, with D perhaps matching TRBD1 (6 bases). CDR1 MNHEY and CDR2 SVGEGT come from the germline V gene. CDR3 size: 13 residues. With 4 bases removed from V and 6 bases from J, the gap between germline ends came to 12 bases. The CDR3 is CASSSRGLDGYTF. The CDR3 bases are TGTGCCAGCAGTTCCAGGGGTTTGGATGGCTACACCTTC.

The rearrangement links TRBV9 to TRBJ2-1, with 9 bases aligning to TRBD2. The germline V gene encodes CDR1 SGDLS and CDR2 YYNGEE. The trim removed 0 bases at V and 4 bases at J, leaving 2 bases unmatched. This CDR3 comprises 15 residues. The CDR3 is CASSVELAGYNEQFF. CDR3 in DNA: TGTGCCAGCAGCGTAGAACTAGCGGGTTACAATGAGCAGTTCTTC.

The chain is built from TRBV28 and TRBJ1-1; D is perhaps TRBD1 (6 bases). V lost 8 bases and J 5 bases, leaving 18 bases between the germline ends. This CDR3 region has 14 residues. CDR1 MDHEN and CDR2 SYDVKM come from the germline V gene. The CDR3 spells CASCPGVLRTEAFF. DNA for the CDR3: TGTGCCAGCTGCCCAGGGGTCTTGAGAACTGAAGCTTTCTTT.

On this clonotype itself: The germline gene is not matched at one end of the junction; a read error may be the cause. V is TRBV19 and J is TRBJ2-3, with a tentative D call TRBD1 (6 bases). Germline loops: CDR1 LNHDA, CDR2 SQIVND (reference sequence). The CDR3 spans 15 residues. Here the CDR3 reads CASSMYGQSIDTHYF. The CDR3 nucleotides read TGTGCCAGTAGTATGTACGGACAGAGCATAGATACGCATTATTTT.

This clonotype was detected many times. This chain links TRBV5-1 with TRBJ1-1; D is uncertain. The CDR3 length is 14 residues. The germline gives CDR1 SGHRS, CDR2 YFSETQ. V gave up 0 bases and J gave up 3 bases, with 9 bases separating them. The CDR3 spells CASSLESRHTEAFF. CDR3 bases: TGCGCCAGCAGCTTGGAAAGTAGGCACACTGAAGCTTTCTTT.

Judged by abundance, this clonotype is medium-sized (0.01 to 0.1%). The rearrangement uses TRBV12-3 or TRBV12-4 and TRBJ2-7; possibly TRBD2 for D (6 bases). With 3 bases removed from V and 4 bases from J, the gap between germline ends came to 13 bases. This CDR3 comprises 14 residues. CDR3 sequence reads: CASSLGHAGYEQYF. The CDR3 DNA sequence: TGTGCCAGCAGTTTGGGGCACGCGGGGTACGAGCAGTACTTC.

This clonotype was found many times. The V gene is TRBV15, the J gene TRBJ1-1, with 10 nucleotides matching TRBD1. CDR1 and CDR2 from the germline V gene are LNHNV and YYDKDF (reference sequence). This CDR3 is built from 16 residues. V dropped 1 base and J dropped 2; count of bases not matched to a gene: 4. The CDR3 here is CATSRGDRGLNTEAFF. Written as DNA, the CDR3 is TGTGCCACCAGCAGAGGTGACAGGGGGCTAAACACTGAAGCTTTCTTT.